The 24 T cell receptor beta chains below were found in one sample sequenced in a study of T cell repertoires in cytomegalovirus infection. Each CDR3 protein gets one entry after TCRdb re-called the reads with MiXCR. The sample holds 310,000 or so distinct CDR3 sequences, around 9.1% seen once. Material for sequencing was PBMCs. These receptors were taken from a human donor in good health (CMV status not recorded). Some clones in this sample may be carry-over from other donors' samples.

CDR3 residues: CASSLATGLEQYV. The CDR3, as DNA: TGCGCCAGCAGCTTGGCCACAGGACTTGAGCAGTACGTC. The chain links TRBV5-1 to TRBJ2-7; either TRBD1 or TRBD2 may supply D (5 bases each). Looked up from germline, CDR1 is SGHRS and CDR2 is YFSETQ. Trimming took 0 bases from V and 7 from J, leaving 11 bases between them. The CDR3 is 13 residues long.

This clonotype was observed at least ten times. This rearrangement joins TRBV14 to TRBJ2-4, with D tentatively TRBD2 (5 bases). The CDR3 runs to 15 residues. Trimming shortened V by 0 bases and J by 1 base, and 7 bases separated the two germline ends. CDR1 is SGHDN, CDR2 FVKESK, per germline. Here the CDR3 reads CASSQDRGAKNIQYF. In nucleotides, the CDR3 is TGTGCCAGCAGCCAAGACAGAGGGGCCAAAAACATTCAGTACTTC.

This clonotype has ten or more counts. This chain connects TRBV7-2 to TRBJ2-2; 8 bases are a match to TRBD1. This CDR3 comprises 15 residues. Germline lookup yields CDR1 SGHTA and CDR2 FQGNSA. The junction had 8 bases not matched to a gene; V was cut back by 5 bases and J by 6 bases. DNA for the CDR3: TGTGCCAGCAGCCCCTGGACAGGGTCGGCCGGGGAGCTGTTTTTT. Translated: CASSPWTGSAGELFF.

At least ten counts were recorded for this clonotype. The genes are TRBV7-3 and TRBJ2-5; D is perhaps TRBD1 or TRBD2 (7 bases each). Germline V gene lookup returns CDR1 SGHTA and CDR2 FQGTGA. The CDR3 is made up of 16 amino acids. With 6 bases removed from V and 2 bases from J, the gap between germline ends came to 19 bases. The CDR3 here is CASSFQGGGIQETQYF. DNA of the CDR3: TGTGCCAGCAGTTTTCAGGGGGGGGGGATTCAAGAGACCCAGTACTTC.

This clonotype was counted many times. The chain combines TRBV29-1 with TRBJ1-4; perhaps TRBD1 as D (6 bases). V lost 4 bases and J 4 bases, leaving 13 bases between the germline ends. The germline V gene has CDR1 SQVTM and CDR2 ANQGSEA. There are 14 residues in the CDR3. CDR3 in amino acids: CSVASGGLNEKLFF. The CDR3, as DNA: TGCAGCGTTGCCTCCGGGGGCCTTAATGAAAAACTGTTTTTT.

This clonotype came up many times. The chain employs TRBV28 and TRBJ1-5, with D tentatively TRBD1 (5 bases). The CDR3 length is 14 residues. In germline, CDR1 is MDHEN, CDR2 SYDVKM. V lost 3 bases and J lost 5, with 11 bases in between. The CDR3 sequence: CASSFPGADQPQHF. In DNA form, the CDR3 reads TGTGCCAGCAGTTTTCCCGGGGCTGATCAGCCCCAGCATTTT.

This clonotype occurred a few times. The chain joins TRBV10-3 to TRBJ2-2, with 7 bases identical to TRBD1. The CDR3 loop spans 14 amino acids. Trimming removed 0 bases from V and 6 bases from J; junction bases left unmatched: 1. Germline CDR1 and CDR2: ENHRY and SYGVKD. The CDR3 DNA is TGTGCCATCAGTGAGTCGACAGGGTCCGGGGAGCTGTTTTTT. Protein product: CAISESTGSGELFF.

The V and J genes are TRBV9 and TRBJ1-5; D gene uncertain. V lost 0 bases and J 0 bases, leaving 7 bases between the germline ends. Germline V gene data show CDR1 as SGDLS and CDR2 as YYNGEE. The CDR3 is 15 amino acids. CDR3 in DNA: TGTGCCAGCAGCGTAGCCGTGGGTAGCAATCAGCCCCAGCATTTT. This encodes CASSVAVGSNQPQHF.

This clonotype came up many times. The rearrangement joins TRBV2 to TRBJ2-5, with 7 bases matching TRBD1. There are 12 residues in the CDR3. Germline lookup yields CDR1 SNHLY and CDR2 FYNNEI. The trim removed 10 bases at V and 5 bases at J, leaving 7 bases unmatched. CDR3 bases: TGTGCCACCGAGACAGGGTTGGAGACCCAGTACTTC. This translates into CATETGLETQYF.

This clonotype was observed many times. V and J are TRBV7-2 and TRBJ1-2, with 9 bases fitting TRBD1. The CDR3 extends over 17 amino acids. Germline assignment: CDR1 SGHTA and CDR2 FQGNSA. Trimming at V came to 5 bases and at J to 2 bases, leaving 12 bases not matched to a gene. The CDR3 region is CASSLTGGRGENYGYTF. The CDR3 coding sequence is TGTGCCAGCAGCCTGACAGGGGGAAGGGGCGAAAACTATGGCTACACCTTC.

This clonotype was seen at least ten times. This chain uses TRBV6-8 with TRBJ1-6; no firm D call. Per the germline V gene, CDR1 is MNHGY and CDR2 is SAAAGT. Trimming took 0 bases from V and 4 from J, leaving 13 bases between them. CDR3 size: 17 residues. CDR3 coding DNA: TGTGCCAGCAGTTACTCCCCCTCAACTTATTATAATTCACCCCTCCACTTT. It translates to CASSYSPSTYYNSPLHF.

This clonotype was seen at least ten times. The rearrangement links TRBV28 to TRBJ2-2; D might be TRBD1 (5 bases). CDR1 and CDR2 from the germline V gene are MDHEN and SYDVKM. Trimming shortened V by 8 bases and J by 0 bases, and 19 bases separated the two germline ends. This CDR3 has 17 residues. The CDR3 reads CASVPRRVLSNTGELFF. The CDR3, as DNA: TGTGCCAGCGTTCCGCGCAGGGTCCTGTCGAACACCGGGGAGCTGTTTTTT. Based on the CDR3 plus reference TRBV28 and TRBJ2-2, the full variable domain is DVKVTQSSRYLVKRTGEKVFLECVQDMDHENMFWYRQDPGLGLRLIYFSYDVKMKEKGDIPEGYSVSREKKERFSLILESASTNQTSMYLCASVPRRVLSNTGELFFGEGSRLTVL.

With respect to this clonotype: A read error may explain this, as a much larger clone is one base away. The chain combines TRBV7-6 with TRBJ2-1; D is unresolved. Germline V gives CDR1 SGHVS, CDR2 FNYEAQ. This CDR3 region has 11 residues. CDR3 in amino acids: CTSSLGLEQFF. In DNA, the CDR3 is TGTACCAGCAGCTTAGGTTTGGAGCAGTTCTTC.

This clonotype appeared a few times. The chain couples TRBV3-1 to TRBJ1-5, with D hard to call. CDR1 LGHDT and CDR2 YNNKEL come from the germline V gene (reference sequence). The V gene lost 2 bases and the J gene lost 3 bases, with 11 bases spanning the gap. This CDR3 contains 15 residues. The CDR3 DNA follows: TGTGCCAGCAGCCAAACTTTAGGCCCCAATCAGCCCCAGCATTTT. Its translation: CASSQTLGPNQPQHF.

In this sample, this clonotype turned up many times. The chain combines TRBV14 with TRBJ2-1; 7 bases line up with TRBD2. Trimming at V came to 5 bases and at J to 3 bases, leaving 7 bases not matched to a gene. CDR1 and CDR2 (germline): SGHDN, FVKESK. There are 15 residues in the CDR3. DNA for the CDR3: TGTGCCAGCAGCTTAACCGGGACTATCTACAATGAGCAGTTCTTC. It specifies CASSLTGTIYNEQFF.

This clonotype was counted between two and nine times. The J gene is TRBJ2-1, the V gene TRBV19, with a possible D match to TRBD2 (5 bases). The germline gives CDR1 LNHDA, CDR2 SQIVND (reference sequence). The length of the CDR3 is 13 residues. The V end was cut by 1 base, the J end by 9 bases, with 10 bases between. CDR3 DNA: TGTGCCAGTAGTATAGTGAGGGCCAGTGAGCAGTTCTTC. It yields the protein CASSIVRASEQFF.

The genes are TRBV10-3 and TRBJ1-5; tentative D call: TRBD1 (5 bases). The CDR3 consists of 14 residues. V was cut by 6 bases and J by 4 bases, with 13 bases left in between. Germline V CDR1 and CDR2: ENHRY, SYGVKD. The CDR3 here is CAIRGEAGNQPQHF. The CDR3 DNA reads as TGTGCCATCAGGGGGGAAGCGGGGAATCAGCCCCAGCATTTT.

This clonotype was recorded at least ten times. The CDR3 DNA reads TGCAGTGCTAGTTCAGAATCGAACACCGGGGAGCTGTTTTTT. Protein: CSASSESNTGELFF. The chain carries TRBV20-1 and TRBJ2-2; D is unclear. The CDR3 length is 14 residues. Germline CDR1 reads DFQATT; CDR2 reads SNEGSKA (reference sequence). The V end was cut by 3 bases, the J end by 0 bases, with 8 bases between.

The chain combines TRBV9 with TRBJ2-4; perhaps D is TRBD1 or TRBD2 (6 bases each). Between the trimmed V and J ends, which lost 5 bases and 8 bases, there was a span of 11 bases. Germline loops: CDR1 SGDLS, CDR2 YYNGEE. The CDR3 length is 12 residues. The CDR3 DNA sequence: TGTGCCAGCAGTAGGGGGGTGGACATTCAGTACTTC. This codes for CASSRGVDIQYF.

Many counts were recorded for this clonotype. This chain joins TRBV7-8 and TRBJ2-6; 11 bases agree with TRBD1. J gave up 4 bases and V 4 bases, and 9 bases lay outside the gene matches. The germline CDR1 and CDR2 sequences are SGHVS and FQNEAQ. This CDR3 has 18 amino acids. The DNA of the CDR3 is TGTGCCAGCAGCTCGCCGGGACAGGGGGTACTCGGGGCCAACGTCCTGACTTTC. It yields the protein CASSSPGQGVLGANVLTF.

This clonotype was counted ten times or more. This sequence joins TRBV7-2 and TRBJ2-1; 13 bases are a match to TRBD2. CDR3 length equals 23 residues. Germline V CDR1 and CDR2: SGHTA, FQGNSA. Trimming at V came to 5 bases and at J to 0 bases, leaving 22 bases not matched to a gene. CDR3 nucleotides: TGTGCCAGCAGCCCAAAGTGGAGACCGGGACTAGCGGGGTTAACGAGCTCCTACAATGAGCAGTTCTTC. It codes for CASSPKWRPGLAGLTSSYNEQFF.

This clonotype has ten or more counts. The rearrangement joins TRBV29-1 to TRBJ2-7; 10 nucleotides agree with TRBD1. Germline loops: CDR1 SQVTM, CDR2 ANQGSEA. V lost 0 bases, J lost 2 bases, and 10 bases stayed unmatched. This CDR3 spans 17 amino acids. CDR3 DNA: TGCAGCGTTGAAGATGCCCGCAGGGGACAGGGGACCTACGAGCAGTACTTC. Its translation is CSVEDARRGQGTYEQYF.

The chain has TRBV28 and TRBJ2-5; 10 nucleotides agree with TRBD2. Germline CDR1 is MDHEN and CDR2 is SYDVKM. The CDR3 runs to 13 residues. J lost 7 bases, V lost 6 bases, and 5 bases had no gene match. CDR3 protein: CASSWPSGGTQYF. In DNA, the CDR3 is TGTGCCAGCAGCTGGCCTAGCGGGGGGACCCAGTACTTC.

This clonotype showed up just a few times. CDR3 protein: CASSQDRGFSYEQYF. The CDR3 nucleotides are TGTGCCAGCAGCCAAGATCGGGGGTTCTCCTACGAGCAGTACTTC. The rearrangement links TRBV3-1 to TRBJ2-7; perhaps TRBD2 as D (6 bases). This CDR3 contains 15 residues. The V gene's germline CDR1 is LGHDT and CDR2 YNNKEL (reference sequence). V was clipped by 0 bases and J by 0 bases, with 9 bases between them.